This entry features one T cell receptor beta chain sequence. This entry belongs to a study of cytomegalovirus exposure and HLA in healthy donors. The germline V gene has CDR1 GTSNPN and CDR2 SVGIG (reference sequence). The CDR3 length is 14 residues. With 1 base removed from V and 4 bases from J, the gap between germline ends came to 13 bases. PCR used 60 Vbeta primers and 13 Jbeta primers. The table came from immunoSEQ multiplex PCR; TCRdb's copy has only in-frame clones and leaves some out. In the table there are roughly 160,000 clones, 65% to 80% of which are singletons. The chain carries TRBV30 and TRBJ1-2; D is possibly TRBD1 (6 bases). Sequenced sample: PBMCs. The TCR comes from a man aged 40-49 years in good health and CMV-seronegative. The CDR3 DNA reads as TGTGCCTGGAGTGCGGACAGCCAATTCTATGGCTACACCTTC. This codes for CAWSADSQFYGYTF.